The source of this T cell receptor beta chain is a study of tumor-infiltrating lymphocytes in primary liver carcinoma. The study, taken as a whole, reports: Against blood, tumors held a significantly higher top-250-clone fraction (p = 0.039). Relative to tumor region pairs, the tumor-adjacent and tumor-blood pairs showed overlap that was lower.

A remark on this clonotype: Its antigen is unidentified. A much larger clone sits a single nucleotide away, making a read error possible.

RNA isolated from unsorted whole blood supplied the blood RNA, with germline DNA also extracted. Chronic HBV infection was present, with no prior treatment. Before the operation took place, about 4.4 milliliters of peripheral blood were collected. Germline values: CDR1 SGHVS, CDR2 FQNEAQ. The CDR3 covers 14 residues. V was trimmed by 10 bases and J by 2 bases, leaving 17 bases between them. The input was 500 ng total RNA; TCR beta cDNA was made from it with a constant-region primer. A slightly modified ARM-PCR protocol with three nested multiplex PCR rounds produced these TCR beta libraries. In the first two PCR rounds, TRBV1-TRBV30 forward primers were paired with a C-beta reverse primer, and each round lasted roughly 9 cycles. Each CDR3 protein is one row after TCRdb ran MiXCR on the multiplex PCR reads. The table includes 300,000 to 350,000 distinct CDR3 sequences, about three fifths detected once.

The chain uses TRBV7-8 and TRBJ2-5; D is perhaps TRBD1 or TRBD2 (5 bases each). This TCR derives from a woman in her twenties or thirties with primary liver carcinoma and hepatitis B virus infection. The sequencing input was peripheral blood. The CDR3 sequence is CANGSRGFQETQYF. In nucleotides, the CDR3 is TGTGCCAACGGATCTCGGGGCTTTCAAGAGACCCAGTACTTC.